A selection of T cell receptor beta chains follows, all from one sample in a study of post-analysis software for immune sequencing data. In TCRdb, the PCR reads were re-called with MiXCR into one record per CDR3 protein. The repertoire has about 430,000 distinct CDR3 sequences, more than 30% of them found once; the top ten carry under 9%. Specimen: blood. These receptors were obtained from a girl aged 2 to 10 with multiple sclerosis. The CDR3 runs from the conserved cysteine through the conserved F or W. Fields, in order: V gene, D gene, clone size, J gene, CDR3 protein, CDR3 DNA. The D gene is left open where the match is weak. Size is stated for part of the rows, as once, few or many counts, or as a class when the clone is expanded.

V gene: TRBV6-1; D gene: TRBD2; clone size: -; J gene: TRBJ2-1; CDR3 protein: CASSERRLAGGDEQFF; CDR3 DNA: TGTGCCAGCAGTGAAAGGCGTCTAGCGGGAGGTGATGAGCAGTTCTTC
V gene: TRBV27; D gene: -; clone size: -; J gene: TRBJ2-2; CDR3 protein: CASSFLDTGGELFF; CDR3 DNA: TGTGCCAGCAGTTTTCTTGACACCGGCGGGGAGCTGTTTTTT
V gene: TRBV29-1; D gene: -; clone size: -; J gene: TRBJ1-5; CDR3 protein: CSVSGRDRQPQHF; CDR3 DNA: TGCAGCGTAAGTGGCAGGGACCGACAGCCCCAGCATTTT
V gene: TRBV4-1; D gene: -; clone size: -; J gene: TRBJ1-4; CDR3 protein: CASSQITLSNEKLFF; CDR3 DNA: TGCGCCAGCAGCCAGATAACACTCTCTAATGAAAAACTGTTTTTT
V gene: TRBV6-1; D gene: TRBD1; clone size: few; J gene: TRBJ2-1; CDR3 protein: CASSGQGARNEQFF; CDR3 DNA: TGTGCCAGCAGTGGACAGGGGGCGAGGAATGAGCAGTTCTTC
V gene: TRBV9; D gene: -; clone size: -; J gene: TRBJ2-1; CDR3 protein: CASSVGGLPYNEQFF; CDR3 DNA: TGTGCCAGCAGCGTAGGTGGACTACCTTACAATGAGCAGTTCTTC
V gene: TRBV7-8; D gene: TRBD1; clone size: -; J gene: TRBJ2-7; CDR3 protein: CASSAWTGAAYEQYF; CDR3 DNA: TGTGCCAGCAGCGCATGGACAGGGGCGGCCTACGAGCAGTACTTC
V gene: TRBV20-1; D gene: -; clone size: -; J gene: TRBJ2-7; CDR3 protein: CSASDYPTGGPSYEQYF; CDR3 DNA: TGCAGTGCTAGCGACTACCCAACTGGCGGCCCTTCCTACGAGCAGTACTTC
V gene: TRBV28; D gene: -; clone size: -; J gene: TRBJ2-7; CDR3 protein: CASSTTGSSSYEQYF; CDR3 DNA: TGTGCCAGCAGTACTACAGGTTCGAGCTCCTACGAGCAGTACTTC
V gene: TRBV20-1; D gene: -; clone size: -; J gene: TRBJ2-5; CDR3 protein: CSAYIRETQYF; CDR3 DNA: TGCAGTGCCTACATAAGGGAGACCCAGTACTTC
V gene: TRBV9; D gene: TRBD1; clone size: -; J gene: TRBJ2-1; CDR3 protein: CASSIGQGFQREQFF; CDR3 DNA: TGTGCCAGCAGCATCGGACAGGGCTTTCAAAGAGAGCAGTTCTTC
V gene: TRBV6-2/TRBV6-3; D gene: TRBD2; clone size: -; J gene: TRBJ2-7; CDR3 protein: CASRKSGRFCHEQYF; CDR3 DNA: TGTGCCAGCAGGAAGAGCGGGAGGTTCTGCCACGAGCAGTACTTC
V gene: TRBV3-1; D gene: TRBD1; clone size: once; J gene: TRBJ2-7; CDR3 protein: CASSQGRGPSYEQYF; CDR3 DNA: TGTGCCAGCAGCCAGGGCAGGGGGCCCTCCTACGAGCAGTACTTC
V gene: TRBV14; D gene: -; clone size: few; J gene: TRBJ2-1; CDR3 protein: CASSQDLGASAYEQFF; CDR3 DNA: TGTGCCAGCAGCCAAGACCTTGGGGCTAGCGCCTATGAGCAGTTCTTC
V gene: TRBV5-1; D gene: TRBD2; clone size: -; J gene: TRBJ2-3; CDR3 protein: CASSLRLASGDTQYF; CDR3 DNA: TGCGCCAGCAGCTTGCGACTAGCGTCTGGGGATACGCAGTATTTT
V gene: TRBV4-1; D gene: -; clone size: few; J gene: TRBJ2-7; CDR3 protein: CASSQGLGSSNEQYF; CDR3 DNA: TGCGCCAGCAGCCAAGGGCTCGGCAGTTCTAACGAGCAGTACTTC
V gene: TRBV5-1; D gene: TRBD1; clone size: -; J gene: TRBJ2-1; CDR3 protein: CASTLDRGGVDEQFF; CDR3 DNA: TGCGCCAGCACCCTAGACAGGGGAGGAGTCGATGAGCAGTTCTTC
V gene: TRBV20-1; D gene: -; clone size: few; J gene: TRBJ2-4; CDR3 protein: CSAISGLLAKNIQYF; CDR3 DNA: TGCAGTGCTATAAGCGGCCTATTAGCCAAAAACATTCAGTACTTC
V gene: TRBV5-6; D gene: TRBD1; clone size: -; J gene: TRBJ2-6; CDR3 protein: CASSLDRGFSGANVLTF; CDR3 DNA: TGTGCCAGCAGCTTGGACAGGGGTTTTTCTGGGGCCAACGTCCTGACTTTC
V gene: TRBV4-1; D gene: TRBD2; clone size: few; J gene: TRBJ2-6; CDR3 protein: CASSQVRAGVGANVLTF; CDR3 DNA: TGCGCCAGCAGCCAAGTCCGTGCGGGGGTTGGGGCCAACGTCCTGACTTTC
V gene: TRBV6-5; D gene: -; clone size: -; J gene: TRBJ1-2; CDR3 protein: CASSPTENYGYTF; CDR3 DNA: TGTGCCAGCTCACCCACAGAGAACTATGGCTACACCTTC
V gene: TRBV29-1; D gene: TRBD1; clone size: few; J gene: TRBJ2-5; CDR3 protein: CSVEGTGRETQYF; CDR3 DNA: TGCAGCGTTGAAGGGACAGGGAGGGAGACCCAGTACTTC
V gene: TRBV5-1; D gene: -; clone size: few; J gene: TRBJ1-2; CDR3 protein: CASSLLGEVYGYTF; CDR3 DNA: TGCGCCAGCAGCTTGTTGGGGGAAGTCTATGGCTACACCTTC
V gene: TRBV11-2; D gene: -; clone size: few; J gene: TRBJ2-6; CDR3 protein: CASSLNRAGANVLTF; CDR3 DNA: TGTGCCAGCAGCTTAAACAGGGCTGGGGCCAACGTCCTGACTTTC
V gene: TRBV5-1; D gene: -; clone size: -; J gene: TRBJ1-4; CDR3 protein: CASSSDGEDEKLFF; CDR3 DNA: TGCGCCAGCAGCTCGGACGGAGAAGATGAAAAACTGTTTTTT
V gene: TRBV6-2/TRBV6-3; D gene: -; clone size: -; J gene: TRBJ2-1; CDR3 protein: CASSYDRGRYNEQFF; CDR3 DNA: TGTGCCAGCAGTTACGATAGGGGGAGGTACAATGAGCAGTTCTTC
V gene: TRBV29-1; D gene: -; clone size: -; J gene: TRBJ1-2; CDR3 protein: CSVLLGWNYGYTF; CDR3 DNA: TGCAGCGTGTTGTTGGGTTGGAACTATGGCTACACCTTC
V gene: TRBV10-3; D gene: -; clone size: -; J gene: TRBJ1-4; CDR3 protein: CAISVEGGSLFF; CDR3 DNA: TGTGCCATCAGTGTGGAAGGGGGATCATTGTTTTTT
V gene: TRBV15; D gene: -; clone size: few; J gene: TRBJ2-1; CDR3 protein: CATSEGENNNEQFF; CDR3 DNA: TGTGCCACCAGCGAGGGGGAGAATAACAATGAGCAGTTCTTC
V gene: TRBV7-9; D gene: -; clone size: -; J gene: TRBJ1-6; CDR3 protein: CASSFHQGYNSPLHF; CDR3 DNA: TGTGCCAGCAGTTTCCACCAGGGGTATAATTCACCCCTCCACTTT
V gene: TRBV10-3; D gene: TRBD1; clone size: -; J gene: TRBJ1-4; CDR3 protein: CAFSRQGNEKLFF; CDR3 DNA: TGTGCCTTCAGTCGACAGGGGAATGAAAAACTGTTTTTT
V gene: TRBV5-8; D gene: TRBD2; clone size: -; J gene: TRBJ2-1; CDR3 protein: CASSPRASGRNEQFF; CDR3 DNA: TGTGCCAGCAGCCCCAGGGCTAGCGGGAGAAATGAGCAGTTCTTC
V gene: TRBV20-1; D gene: TRBD1; clone size: -; J gene: TRBJ2-1; CDR3 protein: CSAPRIGTAYDEQFF; CDR3 DNA: TGCAGTGCGCCCAGGATAGGGACAGCCTACGATGAGCAGTTCTTC
V gene: TRBV28; D gene: -; clone size: -; J gene: TRBJ2-7; CDR3 protein: CASSMGVTGEQYF; CDR3 DNA: TGTGCCAGCAGTATGGGTGTGACCGGCGAGCAGTACTTC
V gene: TRBV6-1; D gene: -; clone size: -; J gene: TRBJ1-2; CDR3 protein: CASSEWGNGAYGYTF; CDR3 DNA: TGTGCCAGCAGTGAATGGGGGAATGGGGCCTATGGCTACACCTTC
V gene: TRBV7-2; D gene: -; clone size: -; J gene: TRBJ2-5; CDR3 protein: CASSLGRAQTRTRAQYF; CDR3 DNA: TGTGCCAGCAGCCTAGGTCGGGCTCAAACTAGGACCAGGGCCCAGTACTTC
V gene: TRBV5-1; D gene: -; clone size: few; J gene: TRBJ2-1; CDR3 protein: CASSLVSVGVFEQFF; CDR3 DNA: TGCGCCAGCAGCTTGGTTAGTGTCGGGGTCTTTGAGCAGTTCTTC
V gene: TRBV6-6; D gene: -; clone size: once; J gene: TRBJ2-7; CDR3 protein: CASSYLGLMDGYEQYF; CDR3 DNA: TGTGCCAGCAGTTACCTTGGACTAATGGACGGTTACGAGCAGTACTTC
V gene: TRBV7-3; D gene: -; clone size: -; J gene: TRBJ2-1; CDR3 protein: CASSFNRELEQFF; CDR3 DNA: TGTGCCAGCAGCTTCAATCGGGAACTTGAGCAGTTCTTC
V gene: TRBV5-1; D gene: -; clone size: -; J gene: TRBJ1-2; CDR3 protein: CASSLRPGSNYGYTF; CDR3 DNA: TGCGCCAGCAGCTTGCGTCCAGGGAGCAACTATGGCTACACCTTC
V gene: TRBV7-7; D gene: TRBD2; clone size: few; J gene: TRBJ2-3; CDR3 protein: CASSLSTSPLTDTQYF; CDR3 DNA: TGTGCTAGCAGCCTCTCGACTAGCCCCCTCACAGATACGCAGTATTTT
V gene: TRBV7-2; D gene: TRBD2; clone size: -; J gene: TRBJ2-1; CDR3 protein: CASSLSGPSYSEQFF; CDR3 DNA: TGTGCCAGCAGCCTTAGCGGGCCGTCCTACAGTGAGCAGTTCTTC
V gene: TRBV28; D gene: -; clone size: once; J gene: TRBJ1-2; CDR3 protein: CASTRPPNYGYTF; CDR3 DNA: TGTGCCAGCACGCGACCCCCAAACTATGGCTACACCTTC
V gene: TRBV20-1; D gene: TRBD2; clone size: -; J gene: TRBJ2-1; CDR3 protein: CSATQLAGLYNEQFF; CDR3 DNA: TGCAGTGCTACGCAACTAGCGGGGCTGTACAATGAGCAGTTCTTC
V gene: TRBV28; D gene: TRBD2; clone size: -; J gene: TRBJ2-5; CDR3 protein: CASSSSGGGETQYF; CDR3 DNA: TGTGCCAGCAGTTCCTCCGGGGGGGGAGAGACCCAGTACTTC
V gene: TRBV10-3; D gene: -; clone size: few; J gene: TRBJ2-1; CDR3 protein: CAISESAGASYNEQFF; CDR3 DNA: TGTGCCATCAGTGAGTCGGCGGGGGCCTCCTACAATGAGCAGTTCTTC
V gene: TRBV15; D gene: TRBD2; clone size: few; J gene: TRBJ2-3; CDR3 protein: CATSWGLADTQYF; CDR3 DNA: TGTGCCACCAGCTGGGGACTAGCGGATACGCAGTATTTT
V gene: TRBV4-3; D gene: TRBD2; clone size: -; J gene: TRBJ2-1; CDR3 protein: CASSQDRPGAGGGNEQFF; CDR3 DNA: TGCGCCAGCAGCCAAGATCGACCCGGAGCGGGAGGAGGCAATGAGCAGTTCTTC
V gene: TRBV12-3/TRBV12-4; D gene: TRBD2; clone size: -; J gene: TRBJ2-1; CDR3 protein: CASNSKTSGNDRSYNEQFF; CDR3 DNA: TGTGCCAGCAACTCGAAGACTAGCGGGAACGACCGGTCCTACAATGAGCAGTTCTTC
V gene: TRBV20-1; D gene: -; clone size: -; J gene: TRBJ1-5; CDR3 protein: CSARDAGPNEKQPQHF; CDR3 DNA: TGCAGTGCTAGAGATGCCGGACCGAACGAGAAACAGCCCCAGCATTTT
V gene: TRBV20-1; D gene: -; clone size: -; J gene: TRBJ2-3; CDR3 protein: CSADPGPTRQNTQYF; CDR3 DNA: TGCAGTGCAGATCCGGGCCCAACCCGCCAGAATACGCAGTATTTT
V gene: TRBV7-3; D gene: -; clone size: -; J gene: TRBJ2-1; CDR3 protein: CTSSPPGVRNREQFF; CDR3 DNA: TGTACCAGCAGCCCCCCGGGGGTTCGTAACAGGGAGCAGTTCTTC
V gene: TRBV5-6; D gene: -; clone size: -; J gene: TRBJ2-2; CDR3 protein: CASSLVGGELFF; CDR3 DNA: TGTGCCAGCAGCTTGGTCGGAGGGGAGCTGTTTTTT
V gene: TRBV9; D gene: TRBD1; clone size: -; J gene: TRBJ1-3; CDR3 protein: CASSVADLQGGRNTIYF; CDR3 DNA: TGTGCCAGCAGCGTAGCAGACCTACAGGGGGGAAGAAACACCATATATTTT
V gene: TRBV20-1; D gene: TRBD2; clone size: -; J gene: TRBJ2-1; CDR3 protein: CSARPSGGTYNEQFF; CDR3 DNA: TGCAGTGCACGGCCTAGCGGAGGTACCTACAATGAGCAGTTCTTC
V gene: TRBV15; D gene: -; clone size: -; J gene: TRBJ2-5; CDR3 protein: CATSRAYGEETQYF; CDR3 DNA: TGTGCCACCAGCAGAGCTTACGGGGAAGAGACCCAGTACTTC
V gene: TRBV2; D gene: -; clone size: -; J gene: TRBJ1-2; CDR3 protein: CASSEAFGTSYGYTF; CDR3 DNA: TGTGCCAGCAGTGAAGCGTTCGGGACGTCTTATGGCTACACCTTC